Following are 4 T cell receptor beta chains from one sample sequenced in a study of blood T cells in healthy people across ages. Sample-barcoded 5' priming and a J-beta primer mix drove a second PCR of roughly 6 to 12 cycles. TCRdb analysed the 5' RACE reads with MiXCR anew, one entry per CDR3 protein. The data show fewer than 800,000 distinct CDR3 sequences, under 25% seen once. The sequencing input was blood. The source is a man aged 70 or older in good health.

This clonotype appeared a few times. The chain carries TRBV12-3 or TRBV12-4 and TRBJ2-6; weak D call: TRBD1 (5 bases). The CDR3 runs to 15 residues. Trimming cost V 5 bases and J 0 bases, with 8 bases left between them. The CDR3 nucleotides are TGTGCCAGCAGTCGACAGATCTCTGGGGCCAACGTCCTGACTTTC. Its protein is CASSRQISGANVLTF.

The rearrangement uses TRBV10-1 and TRBJ2-7, with D perhaps TRBD2 (6 bases). The CDR3 runs to 15 residues. The V gene's germline CDR1 is WNHNN and CDR2 SYGVQD (reference sequence). V dropped 2 bases and J dropped 5 bases, with 16 bases sitting between them. The chain's CDR3 is CASSEGSGSLNEQYF. The CDR3 DNA follows: TGCGCCAGCAGTGAGGGCAGCGGGTCCCTCAACGAGCAGTACTTC.

This clonotype has more than one count but fewer than ten. The genes are TRBV27 and TRBJ2-3; D possibly corresponds to TRBD1 (6 bases). The V end lost 10 bases, the J end lost 0 bases, and 23 bases lay between the germline ends. The CDR3 consists of 17 residues. Germline CDR1 reads MNHEY; CDR2 reads SMNVEV (reference sequence). This chain's CDR3 is CATKASKGVASTDTQYF. The DNA of the CDR3 is TGTGCCACCAAGGCTTCGAAGGGGGTCGCTAGCACAGATACGCAGTATTTT.

The chain has TRBV27 and TRBJ1-2; TRBD1 agrees at 8 bases. From germline, CDR1 is MNHEY and CDR2 SMNVEV (reference sequence). The CDR3 totals 14 residues. V shed 6 bases and J 4 bases; nucleotides not matched to a gene: 7. CDR3 in amino acids: CASRTGASGYGYTF. Written as DNA, the CDR3 is TGTGCCAGCAGGACAGGGGCTTCAGGCTATGGCTACACCTTC.